A single T cell receptor beta chain is shown here with its context. This sample is drawn from a study of blood T cell repertoires in COVID-19. Study information: From the United States, Italy and Spain came samples of acute and convalescent COVID-19. In each case, the material was cDNA or gDNA derived from T cells, B-cell-depleted T cells, or PBMCs.

In the source study's methods: Amplification of reference gene primers provided the estimated nucleated cell counts. Using immunoSEQ multiplex PCR, the repertoire was profiled, and TCRdb retains in-frame clones only, with some absent. Clonal size and the V and J genes are those of that table, whereas D and trimming came from the DNA. The repertoire holds about 120,000 clones, over 75% seen once, with 5% to 8% in the top ten. This CDR3 region has 17 residues. Germline CDR1 and CDR2: SGHAT and FQNNGV. V gave up 5 bases and J gave up 7 bases; unmatched junction bases: 12. This chain connects TRBV11-2 to TRBJ2-1; 12 bases map to TRBD2. The source of this sequence is a man older than 75 with active or convalescent COVID-19. The sequenced material came from peripheral blood. The CDR3 DNA reads TGTGCCAGCAGCCCCCAAGGTCCTAGCGGGAGGGGAAATGAGCAGTTCTTC. Amino acid sequence: CASSPQGPSGRGNEQFF. The full variable domain, its missing parts supplied by reference TRBV11-2 and TRBJ2-1, is EAGVAQSPRYKIIEKRQSVAFWCNPISGHATLYWYQQILGQGPKLLIQFQNNGVVDDSQLPKDRFSAERLKGVDSTLKIQPAKLEDSAVYLCASSPQGPSGRGNEQFFGPGTRLTVL.